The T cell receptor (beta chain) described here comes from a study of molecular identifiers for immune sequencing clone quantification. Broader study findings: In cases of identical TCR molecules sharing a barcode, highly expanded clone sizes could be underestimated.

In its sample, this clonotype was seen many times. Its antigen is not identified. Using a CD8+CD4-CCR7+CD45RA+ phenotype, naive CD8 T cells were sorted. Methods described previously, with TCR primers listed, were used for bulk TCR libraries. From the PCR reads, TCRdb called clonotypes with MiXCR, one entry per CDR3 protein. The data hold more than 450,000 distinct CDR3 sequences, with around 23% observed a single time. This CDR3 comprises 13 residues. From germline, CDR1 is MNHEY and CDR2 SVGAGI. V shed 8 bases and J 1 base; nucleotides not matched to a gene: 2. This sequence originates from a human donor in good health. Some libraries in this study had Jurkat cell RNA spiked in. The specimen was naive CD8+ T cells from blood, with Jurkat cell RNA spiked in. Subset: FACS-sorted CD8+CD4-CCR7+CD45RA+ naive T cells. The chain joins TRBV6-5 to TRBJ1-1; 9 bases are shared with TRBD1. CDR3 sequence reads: CASGTGTNTEAFF. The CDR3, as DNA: TGTGCCAGCGGGACAGGGACGAACACTGAAGCTTTCTTT.